This is a list of T cell receptor beta chains from one sample in a study of T cell changes during pregnancy in multiple sclerosis. Profiled with immunoSEQ multiplex PCR; TCRdb holds only in-frame clones, not every one. This sample has 60,000 to 65,000 clones, with about 90% found just once. This specimen consisted of peripheral blood, obtained in the second trimester of pregnancy. These receptors were taken from a female donor in good health, enrolled as a control in a pregnancy study. The conserved cysteine and the conserved F or W are not part of the CDR3 here. Fields, in order: V gene, CDR3 protein.

TRBV27	ASRTNSYEQY
TRBV10-1	ASSPLGGADTQY
TRBV5-1	ASSFSGSTYNEQF
TRBV19	ASSMGLAGGPRETQY
TRBV19	ASSPTNGNIQY
TRBV6-1	ASSEDFRILLREAF
TRBV7-8	ASSLRLDTEEEKLF
TRBV6-4	AVGRDRGT
TRBV11-2	ASSPDPAGVETQY
TRBV4-2	ASSQTPAGGYQETQY
TRBV28	ASSNSGGRETQY
TRBV7-6	ASSLAGAGNTIY
TRBV4-1	ASSQEAPIALDEQF
TRBV2	ASSEGRVNNYGYT
TRBV5-4	ASSLAGSLAEAF
TRBV4-1	ASSQGIPGSNEQY
TRBV25-1	ASSVSNEQF
TRBV27	ASRGQGGRTGEQY
TRBV7-2	ASSLGRDRGRNEQF
TRBV5-1	ASSLDSQVTPSGYYGYT
TRBV18	ASSQTGNYGYT
TRBV30	AWSRGGNTIY
TRBV6-4	ASWGQEDTQY
TRBV7-2	ASTMKDTQY
TRBV6-6	ASSYYAGGPTDTQY
TRBV19	ASSIWQDSGNTIY
TRBV7-2	ASSPGSFFPYEQY
TRBV5-1	ASSSDRSNTGELF
TRBV7-7	ASSLETGYEQY
TRBV5-1	ASSGLAGQETQY
TRBV28	ASSYGTGPYGYT
TRBV30	AWGGTGIAYEQY
TRBV6-4	ASSDSEAGTQY
TRBV9	ASSENRLDRGNNEQF
TRBV19	ASSIPTGTGANVLT
TRBV5-3	ARSLGQGTDTQY
TRBV6-6	ASSQKKTQY
TRBV9	ASSVTRDNEQF